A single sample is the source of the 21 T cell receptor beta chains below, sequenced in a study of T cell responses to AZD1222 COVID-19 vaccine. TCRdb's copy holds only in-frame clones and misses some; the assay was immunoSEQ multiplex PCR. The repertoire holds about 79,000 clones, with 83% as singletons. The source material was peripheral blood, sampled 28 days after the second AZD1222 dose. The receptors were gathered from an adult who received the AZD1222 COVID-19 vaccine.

In nucleotides, the CDR3 is TGTGCCAGCAGTTTAACAGGACCGGGGGGCTACACCTTC. It is translated as CASSLTGPGGYTF. The V and J genes are TRBV28 and TRBJ1-2, with a possible D match to TRBD1 (5 bases). V was clipped by 2 bases and J by 8 bases, with 12 bases between them. The germline CDR1 and CDR2 sequences are MDHEN and SYDVKM. This CDR3 comprises 13 residues.

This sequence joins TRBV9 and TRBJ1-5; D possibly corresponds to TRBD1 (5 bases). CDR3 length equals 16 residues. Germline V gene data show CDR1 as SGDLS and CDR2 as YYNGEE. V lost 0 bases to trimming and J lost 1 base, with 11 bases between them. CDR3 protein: CASSVARTISNQPQHF. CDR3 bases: TGTGCCAGCAGCGTAGCCCGGACAATCAGCAATCAGCCCCAGCATTTT.

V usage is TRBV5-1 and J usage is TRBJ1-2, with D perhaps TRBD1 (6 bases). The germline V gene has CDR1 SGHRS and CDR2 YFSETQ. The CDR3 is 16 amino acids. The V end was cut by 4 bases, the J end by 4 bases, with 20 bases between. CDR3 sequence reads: CASSPDLGGAIYGYTF. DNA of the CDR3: TGCGCCAGCAGCCCCGACCTCGGGGGGGCAATCTATGGCTACACCTTC.

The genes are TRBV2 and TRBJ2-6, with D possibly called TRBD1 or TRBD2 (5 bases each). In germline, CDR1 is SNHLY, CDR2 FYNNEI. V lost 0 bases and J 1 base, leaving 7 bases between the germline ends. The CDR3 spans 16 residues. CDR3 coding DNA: TGTGCCAGCAGTGAAGCTGGGGGATCTGGGGCCAACGTCCTGACTTTC. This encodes CASSEAGGSGANVLTF.

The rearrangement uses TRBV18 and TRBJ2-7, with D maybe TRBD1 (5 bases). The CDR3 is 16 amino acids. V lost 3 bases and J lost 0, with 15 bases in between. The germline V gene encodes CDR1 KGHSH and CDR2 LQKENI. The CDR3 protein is CASSPLTVRGSYEQYF. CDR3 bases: TGTGCCAGCTCACCCTTGACAGTGAGAGGCTCCTACGAGCAGTACTTC. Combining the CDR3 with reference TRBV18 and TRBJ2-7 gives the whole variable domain NAGVMQNPRHLVRRRGQEARLRCSPMKGHSHVYWYRQLPEEGLKFMVYLQKENIIDESGMPKERFSAEFPKEGPSILRIQQVVRGDSAAYFCASSPLTVRGSYEQYFGPGTRLTVT.

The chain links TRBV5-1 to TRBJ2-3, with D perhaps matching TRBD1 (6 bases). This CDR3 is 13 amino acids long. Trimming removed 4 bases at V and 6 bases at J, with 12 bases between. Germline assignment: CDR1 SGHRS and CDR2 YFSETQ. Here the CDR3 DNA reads TGCGCCAGCAGCGGAACTAGGGGGGATACGCAGTATTTT. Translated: CASSGTRGDTQYF.

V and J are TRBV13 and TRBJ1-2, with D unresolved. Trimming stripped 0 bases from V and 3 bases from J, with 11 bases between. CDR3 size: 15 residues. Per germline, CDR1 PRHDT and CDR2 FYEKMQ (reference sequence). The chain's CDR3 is CASSLGRVTHYGYTF. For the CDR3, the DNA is TGTGCCAGCAGCTTAGGTAGGGTGACCCACTATGGCTACACCTTC.

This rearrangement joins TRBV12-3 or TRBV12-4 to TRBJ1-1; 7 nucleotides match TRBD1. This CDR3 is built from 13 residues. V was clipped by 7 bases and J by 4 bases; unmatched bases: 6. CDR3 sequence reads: CASTGGQATEAFF. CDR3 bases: TGTGCCAGCACCGGCGGACAGGCCACTGAAGCTTTCTTT.

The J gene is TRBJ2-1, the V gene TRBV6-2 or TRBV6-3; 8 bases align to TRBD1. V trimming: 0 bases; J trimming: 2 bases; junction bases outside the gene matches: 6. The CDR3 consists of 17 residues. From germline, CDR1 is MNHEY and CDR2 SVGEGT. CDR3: CASSYSDRGWAYNEQFF. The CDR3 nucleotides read TGTGCCAGCAGTTACTCTGACAGGGGTTGGGCCTACAATGAGCAGTTCTTC.

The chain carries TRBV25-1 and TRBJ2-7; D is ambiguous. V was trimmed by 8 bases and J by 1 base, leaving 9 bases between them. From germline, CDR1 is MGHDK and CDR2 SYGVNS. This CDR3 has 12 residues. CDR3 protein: CASSGNSYEQYF. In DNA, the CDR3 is TGTGCCAGCTCTGGTAATTCCTACGAGCAGTACTTC.

The CDR3 spells CASSPVPASNTEAFF. The CDR3 DNA reads TGTGCCAGCAGCCCCGTCCCTGCCTCTAACACTGAAGCTTTCTTT. The rearrangement uses TRBV28 and TRBJ1-1; no clear D gene. The CDR3 spans 15 residues. V was clipped by 6 bases and J by 2 bases, with 16 bases between them. The germline CDR1 and CDR2 sequences are MDHEN and SYDVKM.

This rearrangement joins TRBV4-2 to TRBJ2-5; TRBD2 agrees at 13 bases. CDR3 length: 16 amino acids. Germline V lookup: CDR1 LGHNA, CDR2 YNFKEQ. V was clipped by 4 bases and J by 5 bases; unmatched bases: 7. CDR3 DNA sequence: TGTGCCAGCAGCCCACTAGCGGGAGGGAGGATCGAGACCCAGTACTTC. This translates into CASSPLAGGRIETQYF.

CDR3 DNA: TGCAGCGTTGCCCGGTCAGGGGGGGACGAGCAGTACTTC. This gives the protein CSVARSGGDEQYF. The chain couples TRBV29-1 to TRBJ2-7; either TRBD1 or TRBD2 may supply D (7 bases each). Germline V gene lookup returns CDR1 SQVTM and CDR2 ANQGSEA. The V gene lost 4 bases and the J gene lost 5 bases, with 15 bases spanning the gap. The CDR3 contains 13 residues.

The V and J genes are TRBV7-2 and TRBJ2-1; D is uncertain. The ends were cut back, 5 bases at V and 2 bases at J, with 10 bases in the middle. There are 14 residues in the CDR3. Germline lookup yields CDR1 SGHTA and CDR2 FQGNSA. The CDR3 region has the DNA TGTGCCAGCAGCCTCGCCGTGGCCTACAATGAGCAGTTCTTC. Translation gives CASSLAVAYNEQFF.

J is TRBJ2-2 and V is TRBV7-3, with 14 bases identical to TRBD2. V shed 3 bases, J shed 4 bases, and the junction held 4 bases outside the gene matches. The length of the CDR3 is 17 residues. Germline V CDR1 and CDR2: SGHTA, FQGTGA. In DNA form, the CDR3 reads TGTGCCAGCAGCTTCCGAGGGACTAGCGGGAGCACCGGGGAGCTGTTTTTT. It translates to CASSFRGTSGSTGELFF.

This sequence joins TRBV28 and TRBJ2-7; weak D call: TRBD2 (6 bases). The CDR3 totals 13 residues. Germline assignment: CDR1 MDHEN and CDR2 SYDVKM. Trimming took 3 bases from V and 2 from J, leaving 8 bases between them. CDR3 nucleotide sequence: TGTGCCAGCAGTTTCCGGGAGACCTACGAGCAGTACTTC. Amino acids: CASSFRETYEQYF.

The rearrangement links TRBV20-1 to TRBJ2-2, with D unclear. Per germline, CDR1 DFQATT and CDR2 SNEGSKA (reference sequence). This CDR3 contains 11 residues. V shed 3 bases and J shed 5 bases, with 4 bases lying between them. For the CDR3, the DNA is TGCAGTGCTAGGGGGACCGGGGAGCTGTTTTTT. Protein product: CSARGTGELFF.

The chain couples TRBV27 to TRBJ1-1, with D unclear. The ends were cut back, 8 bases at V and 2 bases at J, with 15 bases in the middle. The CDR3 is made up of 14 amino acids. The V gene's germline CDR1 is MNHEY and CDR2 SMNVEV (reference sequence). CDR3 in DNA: TGTGCCAGCCGACGAATGGGAGGAAACACTGAAGCTTTCTTT. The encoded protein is CASRRMGGNTEAFF.

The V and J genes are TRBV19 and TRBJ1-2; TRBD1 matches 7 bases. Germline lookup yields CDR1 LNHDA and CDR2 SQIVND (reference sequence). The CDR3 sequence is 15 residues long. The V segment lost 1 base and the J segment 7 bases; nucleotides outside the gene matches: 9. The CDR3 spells CASSIGGTGAVGYTF. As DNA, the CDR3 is TGTGCCAGTAGTATAGGCGGTACAGGGGCGGTTGGCTACACCTTC.

CDR3 residues: CASSSRDRAVYGYTF. DNA of the CDR3: TGTGCCAGCAGTTCCAGGGACAGGGCGGTCTATGGCTACACCTTC. The gene calls are TRBV6-5 and TRBJ1-2; 9 bases map to TRBD1. The germline gives CDR1 MNHEY, CDR2 SVGAGI. The trim removed 4 bases at V and 4 bases at J, leaving 7 bases unmatched. The CDR3 contains 15 residues.

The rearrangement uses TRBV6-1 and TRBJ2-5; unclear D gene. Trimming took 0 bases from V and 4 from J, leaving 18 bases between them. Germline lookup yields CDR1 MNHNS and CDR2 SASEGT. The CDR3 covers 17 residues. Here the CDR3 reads CASSEAPGASKRETQYF. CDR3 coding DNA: TGTGCCAGCAGTGAAGCTCCCGGCGCTTCAAAAAGAGAGACCCAGTACTTC.